These 4 T cell receptor beta chains were sequenced from one sample in a study of graft-versus-host responses after intestinal transplantation. The repertoire was sequenced with immunoSEQ multiplex PCR; TCRdb's copy has only in-frame clones and lacks some. The profile covers 35,000 to 45,000 clones, with roughly nine tenths appearing a single time and around 7% taken by the ten largest. Source: PBMCs, taken less than 280 days after transplant. The receptors here all came from a human patient who received an intestinal transplant, so some T cells may come from the graft donor.

The rearrangement links TRBV6-5 to TRBJ2-1; D may be TRBD2 (6 bases). Trimming removed 5 bases at V and 0 bases at J, with 11 bases between. The CDR3 is 15 amino acids. Germline-derived CDR1 and CDR2 are MNHEY and SVGAGI. The CDR3 coding sequence is TGTGCCAGCAGTGGGGGGAGGAGCTCCTACAATGAGCAGTTCTTC. The encoded protein is CASSGGRSSYNEQFF.

This clone was counted a few times. The chain combines TRBV6-4 with TRBJ1-6, with D tentatively TRBD1 (6 bases). This CDR3 region has 13 residues. Germline lookup yields CDR1 MRHNA and CDR2 SNTAGT. Trimming shortened V by 5 bases and J by 10 bases, and 12 bases separated the two germline ends. The chain's CDR3 is CASSHRAESPLHF. The CDR3 DNA sequence: TGTGCCAGCAGTCACAGGGCGGAGTCACCCCTCCACTTT.

The chain is built from TRBV7-8 and TRBJ1-2; D not certain. Germline CDR1 reads SGHVS; CDR2 reads FQNEAQ. The CDR3 has 15 amino acids. V gave up 0 bases and J gave up 4 bases, with 12 bases separating them. The CDR3 DNA reads TGTGCCAGCAGCTTAGCGGCAGGATCTACCTATGGCTACACCTTC. It translates to CASSLAAGSTYGYTF. Together with reference TRBV7-8 and TRBJ1-2, the CDR3 gives the full variable domain: GAGVSQSPRYKVAKRGQDVALRCDPISGHVSLFWYQQALGQGPEFLTYFQNEAQLDKSGLPSDRFFAERPEGSVSTLKIQRTQQEDSAVYLCASSLAAGSTYGYTFGSGTRLTVV.

The V call is TRBV6-6, the J call TRBJ2-7; no clear D. CDR3 length: 12 amino acids. V lost 7 bases, J lost 6 bases, and 13 bases lay in between. Germline CDR1 and CDR2: MNHNY and SVGAGI (reference sequence). The CDR3 DNA reads as TGTGCCAGCACCCATACTGGTGGCGAGCAGTACTTC. It is translated as CASTHTGGEQYF.